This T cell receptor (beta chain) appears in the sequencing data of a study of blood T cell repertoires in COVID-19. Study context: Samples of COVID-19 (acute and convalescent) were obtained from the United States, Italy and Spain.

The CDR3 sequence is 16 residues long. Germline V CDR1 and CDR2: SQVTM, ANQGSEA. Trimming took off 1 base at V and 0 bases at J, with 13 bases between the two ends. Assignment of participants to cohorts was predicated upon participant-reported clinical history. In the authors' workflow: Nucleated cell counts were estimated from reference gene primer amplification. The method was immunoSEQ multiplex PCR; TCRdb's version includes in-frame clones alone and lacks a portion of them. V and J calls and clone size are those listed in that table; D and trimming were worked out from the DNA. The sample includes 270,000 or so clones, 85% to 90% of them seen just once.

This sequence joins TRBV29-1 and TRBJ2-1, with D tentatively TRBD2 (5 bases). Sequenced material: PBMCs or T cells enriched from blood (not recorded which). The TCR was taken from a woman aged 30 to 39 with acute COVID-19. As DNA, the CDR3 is TGCAGCGTTGAAGGTCTCGGGGAACGCTCCTACAATGAGCAGTTCTTC. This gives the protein CSVEGLGERSYNEQFF.